This T cell receptor beta chain derives from a study of T cell repertoires in cytomegalovirus infection. Points from the study as a whole: The study identified carriers of CMV plus the relevant HLA from cumulative public TCR beta family frequency. Across the ex vivo response, the dominant clonotypes were HLA-C-restricted CMV-specific TCR beta clonotypes.

Comment on this clonotype: Its antigen is currently unknown. The CDR3 end shows no conserved phenylalanine or tryptophan, and so a read error is likely.

A single record per CDR3 protein comes from TCRdb applying MiXCR to the reads. Of nearly 450,000 distinct CDR3 sequences in the sample, approximately 33% were seen once. Sequenced material: PBMCs. The sequence was obtained from a human donor in good health (CMV status not recorded). Some clones in this sample may be carry-over from other donors' samples.

The CDR3 nucleotides read TGCGCCAGCAGCCAAGAAGTATCGCGTACCGTCTCCTACAATGAGCAGTTCTTA. Translating it yields CASSQEVSRTVSYNEQFL. V is TRBV4-3 and J is TRBJ2-1, with D uncertain. The germline CDR1 and CDR2 sequences are LGHNA and YSLEER. CDR3 length: 18 residues. The ends were cut back, 0 bases at V and 0 bases at J, with 15 bases in the middle.